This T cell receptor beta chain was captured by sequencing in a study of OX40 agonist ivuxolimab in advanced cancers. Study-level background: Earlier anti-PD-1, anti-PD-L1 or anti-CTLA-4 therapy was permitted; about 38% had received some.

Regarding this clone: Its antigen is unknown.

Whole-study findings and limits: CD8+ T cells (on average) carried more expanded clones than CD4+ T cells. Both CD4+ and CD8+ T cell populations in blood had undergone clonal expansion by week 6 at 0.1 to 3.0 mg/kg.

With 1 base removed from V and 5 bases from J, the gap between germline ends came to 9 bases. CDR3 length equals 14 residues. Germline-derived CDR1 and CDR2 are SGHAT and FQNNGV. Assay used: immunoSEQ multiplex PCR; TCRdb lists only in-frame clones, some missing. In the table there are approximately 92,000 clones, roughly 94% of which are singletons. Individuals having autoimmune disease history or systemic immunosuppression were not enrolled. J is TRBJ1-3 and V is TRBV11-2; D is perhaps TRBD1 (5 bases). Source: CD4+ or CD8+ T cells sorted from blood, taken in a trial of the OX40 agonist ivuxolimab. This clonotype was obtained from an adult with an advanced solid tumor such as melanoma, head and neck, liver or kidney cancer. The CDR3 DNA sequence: TGTGCCAGCAGCTTAGCGGGGGGACGAAACACCATATATTTT. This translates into CASSLAGGRNTIYF. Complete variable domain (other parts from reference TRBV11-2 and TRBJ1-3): EAGVAQSPRYKIIEKRQSVAFWCNPISGHATLYWYQQILGQGPKLLIQFQNNGVVDDSQLPKDRFSAERLKGVDSTLKIQPAKLEDSAVYLCASSLAGGRNTIYFGEGSWLTVV.